The 15 T cell receptor beta chains presented below share a single source sample, sequenced in a study of blood T cell repertoires in COVID-19. Here immunoSEQ multiplex PCR was the method, and the copy in TCRdb shows in-frame clones only, minus some. This table has about 200,000 clones, around 84% appearing once. Sequenced input: peripheral blood. These receptors came from a woman of 80 years or more with acute or convalescent COVID-19.

The chain links TRBV3-1 (or the pseudogene TRBV3-2) to TRBJ1-1; 7 nucleotides match TRBD1. CDR1 and CDR2 (germline): LGHDT, YNNKEL (reference sequence). The CDR3 consists of 12 residues. The V gene end was trimmed by 4 bases and the J gene end by 9 bases; junction bases not matched to a gene: 5. The CDR3 DNA is TGTGCCAGCAGCCTTAGACAGGGAAAAGCTTTCTTT. Translation: CASSLRQGKAFF.

V usage is TRBV10-3 and J usage is TRBJ1-4, with D tentatively TRBD1 (5 bases). V lost 4 bases and J lost 4, with 13 bases in between. Germline CDR1 reads ENHRY; CDR2 reads SYGVKD. This CDR3 is built from 15 residues. Here the CDR3 DNA reads TGTGCCATCAGTGCCCTCGACAGTAGTAATGAAAAACTGTTTTTT. Its protein is CAISALDSSNEKLFF.

This clone came up a few times. The chain combines TRBV6-2 or TRBV6-3 with TRBJ2-2, with 10 bases identical to TRBD2. With V trimmed by 6 bases and J by 4 bases, 5 bases remained unmatched. Germline V gene data show CDR1 as MNHEY and CDR2 as SVGEGT. The CDR3 has 15 residues. CDR3 bases: TGTGCCAGCAGCCAGGCTAGCGGGAGCACCGGGGAGCTGTTTTTT. Its translation is CASSQASGSTGELFF.

The genes are TRBV6-5 and TRBJ1-3; possible D gene TRBD1, 5 bases. Between the trimmed V and J ends, which lost 6 bases and 3 bases, there was a span of 9 bases. Germline-derived CDR1 and CDR2 are MNHEY and SVGAGI. The CDR3 spans 13 residues. The CDR3 nucleotides read TGTGCCAGCAGATCCCAGGGTGGAAACACCATATATTTT. Amino acids: CASRSQGGNTIYF.

The chain has TRBV7-2 and TRBJ2-7; 10 nucleotides match TRBD2. Looked up from germline, CDR1 is SGHTA and CDR2 is FQGNSA. This CDR3 region has 15 residues. Germline trimming cut 1 base from V and 3 bases from J; bases unmatched to any gene: 3. CDR3 sequence reads: CASSLDGTSVYEQYF. The DNA of the CDR3 is TGTGCCAGCAGCTTAGACGGGACTAGCGTCTACGAGCAGTACTTC. Together with reference TRBV7-2 and TRBJ2-7, the CDR3 gives the full variable domain: GAGVSQSPSNKVTEKGKDVELRCDPISGHTALYWYRQSLGQGLEFLIYFQGNSAPDKSGLPSDRFSAERTGGSVSTLTIQRTQQEDSAVYLCASSLDGTSVYEQYFGPGTRLTVT.

The V and J genes are TRBV2 and TRBJ2-7, with 10 positions matching TRBD1. Germline CDR1 is SNHLY and CDR2 is FYNNEI. Trimming at V came to 7 bases and at J to 5 bases, leaving 11 bases not matched to a gene. The CDR3 loop spans 15 amino acids. The CDR3 DNA reads as TGTGCCAGCATCCACCGGGACAGGGGATCCCACGAGCAGTACTTC. Its translation is CASIHRDRGSHEQYF. Full variable domain (missing parts from reference TRBV2 and TRBJ2-7): EPEVTQTPSHQVTQMGQEVILRCVPISNHLYFYWYRQILGQKVEFLVSFYNNEISEKSEIFDDQFSVERPDGSNFTLKIRSTKLEDSAMYFCASIHRDRGSHEQYFGPGTRLTVT.

The chain is built from TRBV10-3 and TRBJ1-4, with 10 bases lining up with TRBD1. With V trimmed by 6 bases and J by 8 bases, 6 bases remained unmatched. From germline, CDR1 is ENHRY and CDR2 SYGVKD. The CDR3 runs 14 residues. The CDR3 loop is CAISSDRGGEKLFF. DNA of the CDR3: TGTGCCATCAGCTCGGACAGGGGGGGGGAAAAACTGTTTTTT.

This clone was detected once. The chain links TRBV10-3 to TRBJ2-5, with TRBD2 matching over 7 bases. The V segment lost 6 bases and the J segment 2 bases; nucleotides outside the gene matches: 6. In germline, CDR1 is ENHRY, CDR2 SYGVKD. CDR3 size: 14 residues. CDR3 bases: TGTGCCATCAGGGGGGGGTTGGGACAAGAGACCCAGTACTTC. It codes for CAIRGGLGQETQYF.

The chain joins TRBV2 to TRBJ1-4, with 8 bases identical to TRBD1. The germline gives CDR1 SNHLY, CDR2 FYNNEI. The CDR3 spans 14 residues. V trimming: 4 bases; J trimming: 5 bases; junction bases outside the gene matches: 3. CDR3: CASSAGQANEKLFF. In DNA form, the CDR3 reads TGTGCCAGCAGTGCGGGACAGGCAAATGAAAAACTGTTTTTT.

The V call is TRBV5-1, the J call TRBJ2-3, with TRBD1 identical over 12 bases. Germline V lookup: CDR1 SGHRS, CDR2 YFSETQ. The CDR3 has 19 amino acids. The V and J ends lost 2 bases and 2 bases, in that order; junction bases with no gene match: 12. The CDR3 region is CASSLNTPGTGGVTDTQYF. CDR3 bases: TGCGCCAGCAGCTTAAACACCCCCGGGACAGGGGGCGTCACAGATACGCAGTATTTT.

This clone was counted once. The chain is built from TRBV5-1 and TRBJ2-5, with 10 positions matching TRBD1. V lost 3 bases and J lost 2; bases outside the gene matches: 4. The CDR3 is 15 amino acids. The germline V gene has CDR1 SGHRS and CDR2 YFSETQ. The DNA of the CDR3 is TGCGCCAGCAGCTCGACAGGGGGCATTCAAGAGACCCAGTACTTC. Translation gives CASSSTGGIQETQYF.

The chain has TRBV5-1 and TRBJ1-6; 7 bases map to TRBD1. Germline CDR1 and CDR2: SGHRS and YFSETQ. The CDR3 loop spans 16 amino acids. V was pared by 2 bases and J by 6 bases, with 8 bases of the junction left unmatched. The CDR3 region is CASSLDTGVGNSPLHF. In nucleotides, the CDR3 is TGCGCCAGCAGCTTAGATACAGGGGTGGGTAATTCACCCCTCCACTTT. Drawing the rest from reference TRBV5-1 and TRBJ1-6, the complete variable domain is KAGVTQTPRYLIKTRGQQVTLSCSPISGHRSVSWYQQTPGQGLQFLFEYFSETQRNKGNFPGRFSGRQFSNSRSEMNVSTLELGDSALYLCASSLDTGVGNSPLHFGNGTRLTVT.

The gene calls are TRBV30 and TRBJ1-2; 8 bases are shared with TRBD1. Germline V gene sequence: CDR1 GTSNPN, CDR2 SVGIG (reference sequence). This CDR3 comprises 15 residues. V was pared by 2 bases and J by 4 bases, with 9 bases of the junction left unmatched. CDR3 sequence reads: CAWSTRTGRGYGYTF. DNA of the CDR3: TGTGCCTGGAGTACCCGGACAGGGAGAGGCTATGGCTACACCTTC.

This clone was picked up a small number of times. This chain links TRBV2 with TRBJ2-5, with 10 bases aligning to TRBD2. The length of the CDR3 is 15 residues. With 3 bases clipped from V and 2 bases from J, the junction kept 3 bases outside the gene matches. The germline gives CDR1 SNHLY, CDR2 FYNNEI. CDR3 DNA sequence: TGTGCCAGCAGTGAGTCTAGCGGGGGACAAGAGACCCAGTACTTC. It translates to CASSESSGGQETQYF.

The chain couples TRBV19 to TRBJ1-4; possibly TRBD1 for D (5 bases). The CDR3 runs to 17 residues. V dropped 5 bases and J dropped 2 bases, with 18 bases sitting between them. Germline-derived CDR1 and CDR2 are LNHDA and SQIVND (reference sequence). CDR3 sequence (DNA): TGTGCCAGTAGTCAAATGGGAACAGGTAGCACTAATGAAAAACTGTTTTTT. This gives the protein CASSQMGTGSTNEKLFF.